This entry lists 30 T cell receptor beta chains sequenced from one sample in a study of blood T cells in healthy people across ages. The second PCR ran about 7 to 12 cycles with a sample-barcoded 5' primer and J-beta primers. MiXCR was run by TCRdb on the 5' RACE reads, yielding one entry per CDR3 protein. In the table there are 1.5 million to 2 million distinct CDR3 sequences, around half of which are singletons. The sample was blood. Receptors originate from a middle-aged woman in good health.

The rearrangement links TRBV11-1 to TRBJ2-3; D is possibly TRBD2 (6 bases). Germline V gene sequence: CDR1 SGHAT, CDR2 FQDESV (reference sequence). V was cut by 3 bases and J by 1 base, with 11 bases left in between. The CDR3 extends over 15 amino acids. The CDR3 region has the DNA TGTGCCAGCAGCTTTCTTACGGGAGGCACAGATACGCAGTATTTT. Protein product: CASSFLTGGTDTQYF.

The chain recombines TRBV4-3 with TRBJ2-1; no reliable D call. V was pared by 0 bases and J by 6 bases, with 6 bases between. The germline CDR1 and CDR2 sequences are LGHNA and YSLEER. The CDR3 sequence is 13 residues long. The CDR3: CASSQEDGNEQFF. The CDR3 nucleotides are TGCGCCAGCAGCCAAGAGGACGGCAATGAGCAGTTCTTC.

The V call is TRBV6-2 or TRBV6-3, the J call TRBJ2-5; TRBD1 agrees at 9 bases. The germline CDR1 and CDR2 sequences are MNHEY and SVGEGT. The CDR3 sequence is 15 residues long. Losses at the gene ends were 6 bases for V and 5 bases for J; bases not matched to a gene: 10. The CDR3 bases are TGTGCCAGCAGAAGGACCGGGACAGGGTGGGAGACCCAGTACTTC. It yields the protein CASRRTGTGWETQYF.

This chain joins TRBV6-2 or TRBV6-3 and TRBJ2-7; perhaps TRBD1 as D (5 bases). The CDR3 runs 17 residues. The ends were cut back, 4 bases at V and 9 bases at J, with 28 bases in the middle. Germline V gives CDR1 MNHEY, CDR2 SVGEGT. The CDR3 is CASSFLLPATAQGMQYF. The CDR3 DNA follows: TGTGCCAGCAGTTTCCTACTTCCGGCGACAGCCCAGGGTATGCAGTACTTC.

This sequence joins TRBV5-1 and TRBJ1-5; 10 positions match TRBD1. Germline V gene lookup returns CDR1 SGHRS and CDR2 YFSETQ. J gave up 5 bases and V 4 bases, and 3 bases lay outside the gene matches. The CDR3 extends over 14 amino acids. The CDR3 DNA is TGCGCCAGCAGCCGAGGGACAGGGGATCAGCCCCAGCATTTT. Translated: CASSRGTGDQPQHF.

This clonotype was detected many times. The V call is TRBV7-2, the J call TRBJ1-2, with D possibly matching TRBD1 (5 bases). Per the germline V gene, CDR1 is SGHTA and CDR2 is FQGNSA. The V gene lost 1 base and the J gene lost 4 bases, with 7 bases spanning the gap. The CDR3 totals 13 residues. The CDR3 reads CASSLGGGYGYTF. DNA for the CDR3: TGTGCCAGCAGCTTAGGGGGGGGCTATGGCTACACCTTC.

V gene TRBV12-3 or TRBV12-4 combines with J gene TRBJ2-3, with D hard to call. The CDR3 length is 14 residues. With 2 bases removed from V and 4 bases from J, the gap between germline ends came to 10 bases. CDR3 sequence: CASSLRALSDTQYF. CDR3 nucleotides: TGTGCCAGCAGTTTAAGAGCCTTGTCAGATACGCAGTATTTT.

In its sample, this clonotype was seen a few times. V usage is TRBV10-3 and J usage is TRBJ2-5, with D hard to call. The CDR3 contains 14 residues. The germline V gene has CDR1 ENHRY and CDR2 SYGVKD. Trimming pared 0 bases from V and 1 base from J, leaving 6 bases between. The CDR3 is CAISESTSQETQYF. The CDR3 nucleotides are TGTGCCATCAGTGAGTCGACCTCCCAAGAGACCCAGTACTTC.

This clonotype occurred a few times. The V call is TRBV9, the J call TRBJ2-1; tentative D call: TRBD2 (5 bases). CDR3 size: 13 residues. CDR1 and CDR2 from the germline V gene are SGDLS and YYNGEE. V lost 4 bases to trimming and J lost 9 bases, with 14 bases between them. The CDR3 region is CASSSLLGSEQFF. CDR3 coding DNA: TGTGCCAGCAGCTCCTTACTAGGGTCTGAGCAGTTCTTC.

Written as DNA, the CDR3 is TGTGCCAGCAGTCGATTTGAGCAGTTCTTC. Translating it yields CASSRFEQFF. The chain is built from TRBV28 and TRBJ2-1; D unclear. The CDR3 runs to 10 residues. Germline-derived CDR1 and CDR2 are MDHEN and SYDVKM. V lost 5 bases and J 9 bases, leaving 5 bases between the germline ends.

The rearrangement links TRBV7-2 to TRBJ1-4; 9 bases are shared with TRBD1. The CDR3 has 16 residues. V lost 4 bases and J lost 0; bases outside the gene matches: 3. Per germline, CDR1 SGHTA and CDR2 FQGNSA. CDR3 coding DNA: TGTGCCAGCAGCTGGACAGGGGTAACAACTAATGAAAAACTGTTTTTT. It is translated as CASSWTGVTTNEKLFF.

The chain links TRBV29-1 to TRBJ2-1; 8 nucleotides align to TRBD2. Trimming took 6 bases from V and 6 from J; bases not matched to a gene: 16. Germline lookup yields CDR1 SQVTM and CDR2 ANQGSEA. CDR3 length: 16 amino acids. The DNA of the CDR3 is TGCAGCGTCCCCAAGGGGCCGGGGGGGCCCCTCAATGAGCAGTTCTTC. Encoded protein: CSVPKGPGGPLNEQFF.

The chain recombines TRBV4-3 with TRBJ1-2; maybe TRBD1 (6 bases). The CDR3 loop spans 16 amino acids. The V gene's germline CDR1 is LGHNA and CDR2 YSLEER. The germline V and J ends were trimmed by 0 bases and 4 bases, with 15 bases remaining between them. The CDR3 is CASSQDVIAGAYGYTF. Here the CDR3 DNA reads TGCGCCAGCAGCCAAGATGTGATAGCGGGGGCCTATGGCTACACCTTC.

The sample holds a few counts of this clonotype. The chain carries TRBV5-1 and TRBJ2-7; D unclear. Trimming took 4 bases from V and 5 from J, leaving 19 bases between them. This CDR3 is built from 15 residues. Germline values: CDR1 SGHRS, CDR2 YFSETQ. CDR3 amino acids: CASSPGGSRSDEQYF. Written as DNA, the CDR3 is TGCGCCAGCAGCCCGGGTGGTAGCCGGTCCGACGAGCAGTACTTC.

DNA for the CDR3: TGTGCCAGCAGTTCCCGACAGGGGGTCCATGAGCAGTTCTTC. This codes for CASSSRQGVHEQFF. The chain couples TRBV25-1 to TRBJ2-1; TRBD1 matches at 9 bases. The V segment lost 5 bases and the J segment 8 bases; nucleotides outside the gene matches: 7. This CDR3 contains 14 residues. Per the germline V gene, CDR1 is MGHDK and CDR2 is SYGVNS.

The chain recombines TRBV7-2 with TRBJ2-3; 8 bases are a match to TRBD2. J gave up 0 bases and V 4 bases, and 9 bases lay outside the gene matches. The CDR3 totals 17 residues. Germline CDR1 is SGHTA and CDR2 is FQGNSA. The CDR3: CASSSSGFTLSTDTQYF. The CDR3 nucleotides are TGTGCCAGCAGCTCTAGCGGGTTTACCCTTAGCACAGATACGCAGTATTTT.

The V gene is TRBV20-1, the J gene TRBJ2-1; 10 positions match TRBD2. The CDR3 sequence is 15 residues long. Germline assignment: CDR1 DFQATT and CDR2 SNEGSKA (reference sequence). J gave up 5 bases and V 5 bases, and 9 bases lay outside the gene matches. The CDR3: CSAGDGTSVDNEQFF. The CDR3 nucleotides read TGCAGTGCTGGTGACGGGACTAGCGTGGACAATGAGCAGTTCTTC.

The V and J genes are TRBV6-2 or TRBV6-3 and TRBJ2-1; 8 nucleotides agree with TRBD1. V dropped 0 bases and J dropped 6; count of bases not matched to a gene: 4. The CDR3 spans 15 residues. Germline CDR1 is MNHEY and CDR2 is SVGEGT. Written as DNA, the CDR3 is TGTGCCAGCAGTTACTCGAGGACAGGGCGCAATGAGCAGTTCTTC. This gives the protein CASSYSRTGRNEQFF.

The chain recombines TRBV2 with TRBJ1-1, with TRBD1 as a possible D gene (5 bases). Germline V gene sequence: CDR1 SNHLY, CDR2 FYNNEI. The V and J ends lost 5 bases and 6 bases respectively, with 13 bases between them. This CDR3 has 13 amino acids. CDR3 region: CASSTTGVSEAFF. The CDR3 DNA is TGTGCCAGCAGTACAACAGGAGTTTCTGAAGCTTTCTTT.

In the case of this clonotype: A clone one base away is much larger, so this may be a read error. The J gene is TRBJ2-1, the V gene TRBV5-1; no firm D call. TRBJ2-7 matches the DNA end more closely, so the J call is doubtful. This CDR3 contains 13 residues. Germline V gene sequence: CDR1 SGHRS, CDR2 YFSETQ. The CDR3 sequence is CASSLAPYNEQYF. In DNA form, the CDR3 reads TGCGCCAGCAGCTTGGCACCTTACAATGAGCAGTACTTC.

The rearrangement joins TRBV7-2 to TRBJ1-2, with D possibly being TRBD1 (5 bases). CDR3 length: 13 residues. Germline V CDR1 and CDR2: SGHTA, FQGNSA. The V gene lost 4 bases and the J gene lost 6 bases, with 12 bases spanning the gap. The CDR3 coding sequence is TGTACCAGCAGCTCACGTGGGGGAGATGGCTACACCTTC. It translates to CTSSSRGGDGYTF. Full variable domain (outside the CDR3, taken from reference TRBV7-2 and TRBJ1-2): GAGVSQSPSNKVTEKGKDVELRCDPISGHTALYWYRQSLGQGLEFLIYFQGNSAPDKSGLPSDRFSAERTGGSVSTLTIQRTQQEDSAVYLCTSSSRGGDGYTFGSGTRLTVV.

This clonotype was seen a handful of times. This may come from a read error, since a much larger clone is one base off. The rearrangement links TRBV29-1 to TRBJ2-1, with 7 bases fitting TRBD2. Germline V gene sequence: CDR1 SQVTM, CDR2 ANQGSEA. V was pared by 5 bases and J by 2 bases, with 3 bases of the junction left unmatched. The CDR3 loop spans 13 amino acids. As DNA, the CDR3 is TGCAGCGTTCGGCGGGGGACCTACAATGAGCAGTTCTTC. Translating it yields CSVRRGTYNEQFF.

This clonotype was seen only a few times. V gene TRBV24-1 combines with J gene TRBJ2-1; 9 nucleotides match TRBD2. V was clipped by 5 bases and J by 2 bases; unmatched bases: 3. Germline V lookup: CDR1 KGHDR, CDR2 SFDVKD. The length of the CDR3 is 15 residues. Written as DNA, the CDR3 is TGTGCCACCAGTGGGGGCGGGGGGGCCTACAATGAGCAGTTCTTC. Translation: CATSGGGGAYNEQFF.

V usage is TRBV14 and J usage is TRBJ1-4; possible D gene TRBD1, 5 bases. CDR3 length equals 15 residues. V lost 0 bases and J 5 bases, leaving 10 bases between the germline ends. Per germline, CDR1 SGHDN and CDR2 FVKESK. CDR3 in DNA: TGTGCCAGCAGCCAAGACCTCGGGACGAATGAAAAACTGTTTTTT. Amino acid sequence: CASSQDLGTNEKLFF.

This clonotype was observed a few times. V usage is TRBV4-3 and J usage is TRBJ2-7, with TRBD2 matching over 8 bases. CDR1 and CDR2 (germline): LGHNA, YSLEER. J was trimmed by 7 bases and V by 0 bases; bases with no gene match: 11. This CDR3 spans 16 amino acids. CDR3 DNA sequence: TGCGCCAGCAGCCAAGATCTACTCGGGGGGGCTTTTGAGCAGTACTTC. As protein: CASSQDLLGGAFEQYF.

The chain joins TRBV2 to TRBJ1-2; the match to TRBD1 covers 7 bases. CDR1 and CDR2 from the germline V gene are SNHLY and FYNNEI. CDR3 length equals 12 residues. V shed 7 bases, J shed 8 bases, and the junction held 7 bases outside the gene matches. DNA of the CDR3: TGTGCCAGCACCCAGGGGGGCCTGGGCTACACCTTC. Protein: CASTQGGLGYTF.

The chain joins TRBV7-2 to TRBJ2-7; the D gene is possibly TRBD2 (6 bases). The V and J ends lost 5 bases and 5 bases respectively, with 13 bases between them. This CDR3 has 13 amino acids. Germline CDR1 SGHTA, CDR2 FQGNSA. CDR3 in DNA: TGTGCCAGCAGCCCCCTAGGCGGGAACGAGCAGTACTTC. This sequence encodes CASSPLGGNEQYF.

This clonotype showed up just once. In DNA form, the CDR3 reads TGTGCCAGCAGCTTAGTTCCCCACAGGGGTAACTATGGCTACACCTTC. This gives the protein CASSLVPHRGNYGYTF. The chain carries TRBV7-9 and TRBJ1-2; 7 positions agree with TRBD1. The CDR3 loop spans 16 amino acids. V was clipped by 1 base and J by 1 base; unmatched bases: 6. CDR1 and CDR2 (germline): SEHNR, FQNEAQ (reference sequence).

The genes are TRBV28 and TRBJ1-1; possible D gene TRBD1, 6 bases. Between the trimmed V and J ends, which lost 11 bases and 1 base, there was a span of 17 bases. This CDR3 contains 14 residues. The V gene's germline CDR1 is MDHEN and CDR2 SYDVKM. The CDR3 DNA reads as TGTGCCGGACAACAGGGATTTGGGAACACTGAAGCTTTCTTT. This sequence encodes CAGQQGFGNTEAFF.

This chain joins TRBV4-2 and TRBJ1-2; 8 nucleotides align to TRBD1. The CDR3 contains 16 residues. The germline gives CDR1 LGHNA, CDR2 YNFKEQ. V was clipped by 0 bases and J by 0 bases; unmatched bases: 3. CDR3: CASSQDQDRANYGYTF. The CDR3 nucleotides read TGTGCCAGCAGCCAAGATCAGGACAGGGCTAACTATGGCTACACCTTC.